The 9 T cell receptor beta chains below all came from one sample that was sequenced in a study of early T cells in non-severe SARS-CoV-2 infection listed by TCRdb under 2021. Preparation of the library involved 5' RACE. The reads were generated on a NextSeq 500. TCRdb cleaned the public reads at Q25 with fastp, built clones with MiXCR and kept in-frame beta chains. All rows with the same CDR3 protein become a single entry with the most common DNA and genes. The sample table contains about 55,000 distinct CDR3 sequences; only one count was recorded for less than 15% of them. In total, the top ten clones hold about 9.3% of the sample. Here the sequenced sample was whole blood, taken at baseline. The receptors were gathered from an adult who was a healthcare worker with PCR-confirmed SARS-CoV-2 infection or an uninfected control (not recorded which).

This clonotype was detected only a few times. V is TRBV7-9 and J is TRBJ1-4; D is possibly TRBD1 (5 bases). The CDR3 spans 15 residues. The V gene lost 5 bases and the J gene lost 4 bases, with 14 bases spanning the gap. Germline lookup yields CDR1 SEHNR and CDR2 FQNEAQ (reference sequence). The CDR3 sequence is CASSAGTRINEKLFF. CDR3 in DNA: TGTGCCAGCAGCGCAGGGACTCGAATTAATGAAAAACTGTTTTTT.

Ten or more counts support this clonotype. The genes are TRBV11-2 and TRBJ2-5; 8 bases match TRBD1. Trimming took 5 bases from V and 1 from J; bases not matched to a gene: 3. The CDR3 extends over 14 amino acids. The germline gives CDR1 SGHAT, CDR2 FQNNGV. This CDR3 reads CASSTGQVQETQYF. CDR3 bases: TGTGCCAGCAGCACGGGACAGGTCCAAGAGACCCAGTACTTC.

The chain employs TRBV19 and TRBJ2-6; 12 bases align to TRBD1. The J segment lost 1 base and the V segment lost 6 bases, leaving 7 bases of the junction unmatched. In germline, CDR1 is LNHDA, CDR2 SQIVND (reference sequence). CDR3 length equals 18 residues. The CDR3 sequence: CASRKGQGAFSGANVLTF. The CDR3 DNA sequence: TGTGCCAGTAGAAAGGGACAGGGGGCCTTTTCTGGGGCCAACGTCCTGACTTTC.

This clonotype was recorded a few times. The rearrangement links TRBV7-2 to TRBJ1-5, with D possibly being TRBD1 (6 bases). V was pared by 6 bases and J by 6 bases, with 15 bases between. The CDR3 loop spans 14 amino acids. Germline values: CDR1 SGHTA, CDR2 FQGNSA. CDR3 in amino acids: CASSTGNRGQPQHF. In DNA form, the CDR3 reads TGTGCCAGCAGTACAGGGAATCGGGGTCAGCCCCAGCATTTT.

This clonotype came up many times. This chain connects TRBV5-1 to TRBJ1-1; D not resolved. V lost 0 bases to trimming and J lost 7 bases, with 7 bases between them. CDR3 size: 12 residues. Germline lookup yields CDR1 SGHRS and CDR2 YFSETQ. The CDR3 region is CASSLGTGEAFF. CDR3 DNA sequence: TGCGCCAGCAGCTTGGGTACTGGTGAAGCTTTCTTT.

J is TRBJ1-1 and V is TRBV11-3, with D maybe TRBD1 (5 bases). This CDR3 region has 13 residues. The germline CDR1 and CDR2 sequences are SGHNT and YENEEA. The V end was cut by 7 bases, the J end by 7 bases, with 16 bases between. The CDR3 sequence: CASTPGRWVEAFF. Here the CDR3 DNA reads TGTGCCAGCACCCCGGGACGGTGGGTTGAAGCTTTCTTT.

This chain connects TRBV6-2 or TRBV6-3 to TRBJ2-1, with 11 positions matching TRBD2. Per germline, CDR1 MNHEY and CDR2 SVGEGT. The CDR3 runs to 16 residues. Unmatched junction bases numbered 11, after V lost 7 bases and J lost 6 bases. The CDR3 nucleotides read TGTGCCAGCATTGAATTTAGCGGGAGGGCCTTCAATGAGCAGTTCTTC. It translates to CASIEFSGRAFNEQFF.

The rearrangement uses TRBV11-1 and TRBJ2-1, with 8 positions matching TRBD2. CDR1 is SGHAT and CDR2 is FQDESV in the germline V gene (reference sequence). This CDR3 region has 15 residues. The ends lost 5 bases at V and 6 bases at J; junction bases unmatched: 9. CDR3 sequence: CASSLVAGPGNEQFF. As DNA, the CDR3 is TGTGCCAGCAGCCTAGTAGCGGGACCCGGCAATGAGCAGTTCTTC.

This clonotype occurred once. Here the CDR3 DNA reads TGTGCCAGCAGACGGGACAGGGCAGGCGAGACCCAGTACTTC. This sequence encodes CASRRDRAGETQYF. The rearrangement links TRBV6-5 to TRBJ2-5; 9 positions agree with TRBD1. Germline CDR1 and CDR2: MNHEY and SVGAGI. The CDR3 is 14 amino acids. The V gene end was trimmed by 6 bases and the J gene end by 5 bases; junction bases not matched to a gene: 7.